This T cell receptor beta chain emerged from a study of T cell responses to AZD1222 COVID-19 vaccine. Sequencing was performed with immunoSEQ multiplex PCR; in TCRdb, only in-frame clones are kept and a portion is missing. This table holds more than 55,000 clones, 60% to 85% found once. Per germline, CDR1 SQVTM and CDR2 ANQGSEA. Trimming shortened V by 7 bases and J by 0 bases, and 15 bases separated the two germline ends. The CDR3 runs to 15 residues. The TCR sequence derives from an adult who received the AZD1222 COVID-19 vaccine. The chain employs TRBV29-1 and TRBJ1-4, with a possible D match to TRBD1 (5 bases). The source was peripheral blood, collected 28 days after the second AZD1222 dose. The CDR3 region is CSARGTDATNEKLFF. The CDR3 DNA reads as TGCAGCGCTCGAGGGACCGATGCAACTAATGAAAAACTGTTTTTT.